This T cell receptor beta chain was profiled in a study of cytomegalovirus exposure and HLA in healthy donors. Whole-study context: About 180 million T cells yielded some 100 million unique TCR beta sequences, as an earlier analysis found.

CDR3 length: 15 amino acids. Germline V CDR1 and CDR2: SNHLY, FYNNEI. The study ran its PCR with 60 Vbeta and 13 Jbeta primers. The assay was immunoSEQ multiplex PCR, and TCRdb's table has in-frame clones only and misses some. The sample has fewer than 130,000 clones, about 80% seen once. Healthy bone marrow donors supplied every sample. This clone was recorded only once. Its antigen is currently unknown. Study-wide points: Cytomegalovirus association was listed for 150 or so TCR beta chains. Some V segments, TRBV6-2 and TRBV6-3 among them, were indistinguishable and were therefore excluded.

The sample comprised PBMCs. J is TRBJ2-5 and V is TRBV2; the D gene is possibly TRBD1 (6 bases). TRBJ2-7 explains the end of the DNA better; the J call may be wrong. This clonotype was obtained from a man aged 30 to 45 in good health and CMV-seropositive. For the CDR3, the DNA is TGTGCCAGCATTCAATCCGGGACAACCTCCTACGAGCAGTACTTC. Its translation is CASIQSGTTSYEQYF.